Listed below are T cell receptor beta chains from one sample, sequenced in a study of blood T cell repertoires in COVID-19. Assay: immunoSEQ multiplex PCR; the TCRdb copy retains only in-frame clones and omits some. Found here are just over 150,000 clones, around 80% of them singletons; the top ten hold approximately 0.5%. Sequencing input: peripheral blood. The receptors were sampled from a man aged 60 to 69 with acute or convalescent COVID-19. Both conserved end residues are part of each CDR3. A D gene is named only where the DNA matches it firmly. Rows may omit the clone size; those that give it use once, few, many or a size class.

clone_size j_call v_call d_call cdr3_aa cdr3_nt
NA TRBJ2-7 TRBV4-2 TRBD2 CASSPSTSGGYEQYF TGTGCCAGCAGCCCTTCGACTAGCGGGGGCTACGAGCAGTACTTC
NA TRBJ2-3 TRBV14 TRBD1 CASSTRDRSTDTQYF TGTGCCAGCAGCACCCGGGACAGGAGCACAGATACGCAGTATTTT
NA TRBJ2-3 TRBV6-4 TRBD2 CASSEISGGTQYF TGTGCCAGCAGTGAGATTAGCGGGGGGACGCAGTATTTT
NA TRBJ2-7 TRBV9 TRBD1 CASSGDAGTGIYEQYF TGTGCCAGCAGCGGAGACGCCGGGACAGGGATCTACGAGCAGTACTTC
NA TRBJ2-7 TRBV7-2 TRBD2 CASSLEWGGSEQYF TGTGCCAGCAGCCTAGAATGGGGGGGATCCGAGCAGTACTTC
NA TRBJ2-1 TRBV19 TRBD2 CASMVAGDEQFF TGTGCCAGTATGGTGGCGGGAGATGAGCAGTTCTTC
once TRBJ2-5 TRBV18 NA CASSPLTSQETQYF TGTGCCAGCTCACCACTTACTAGCCAAGAGACCCAGTACTTC
NA TRBJ1-2 TRBV5-4 NA CASSLGQQTNYGYTF TGTGCCAGCAGCTTGGGACAGCAAACTAACTATGGCTACACCTTC
NA TRBJ1-5 TRBV5-5 NA CASSLAQRDQPQHF TGTGCCAGCAGCTTGGCCCAGCGGGATCAGCCCCAGCATTTT
NA TRBJ1-6 TRBV27 TRBD1 CASSPHGRTGSYNSPLHF TGTGCCAGCAGTCCCCATGGCCGGACAGGCTCCTATAATTCACCCCTCCACTTT
once TRBJ1-2 TRBV6-2/TRBV6-3 NA CASSYTSGNLGYTF TGTGCCAGCAGTTACACGAGCGGTAACCTTGGCTACACCTTC
NA TRBJ1-2 TRBV5-1 NA CASSLEQGGGYTF TGCGCCAGCAGCTTGGAACAGGGCGGGGGCTACACCTTC
NA TRBJ1-4 TRBV28 TRBD1 CASSPGTGFEKLFF TGTGCCAGCAGCCCCGGGACAGGGTTCGAAAAACTGTTTTTT
NA TRBJ2-7 TRBV28 TRBD1 CASSPLQGAYEQYF TGTGCCAGCAGTCCCCTACAGGGGGCCTACGAGCAGTACTTC
NA TRBJ2-3 TRBV7-2 TRBD2 CASSPQGLAGADTQYF TGTGCCAGCAGCCCCCAGGGACTAGCGGGAGCGGATACGCAGTATTTT
NA TRBJ2-5 TRBV12-3/TRBV12-4 NA CASSSSQGETQYF TGTGCCAGCAGTAGTTCGCAGGGAGAGACCCAGTACTTC
NA TRBJ1-3 TRBV28 TRBD1 CASIGQGRNTIYF TGTGCCAGCATCGGACAGGGACGAAACACCATATATTTT
NA TRBJ1-5 TRBV19 NA CASSTMGGPGNQPQHF TGTGCCAGTAGTACTATGGGGGGGCCCGGCAATCAGCCCCAGCATTTT
NA TRBJ2-3 TRBV29-1 NA CSVSGPGGLSTDTQYF TGCAGCGTCTCTGGGCCAGGTGGGTTATCCACAGATACGCAGTATTTT
few TRBJ1-2 TRBV7-2 TRBD1 CASSLDRGLRGYTF TGTGCCAGCAGCTTGGACAGGGGGCTAAGAGGCTACACCTTC
NA TRBJ2-5 TRBV2 NA CASSSTGGLQETQYF TGTGCCAGCAGCAGCACGGGGGGCCTTCAAGAGACCCAGTACTTC
once TRBJ2-3 TRBV18 TRBD2 CASSSRLAGGLSTDTQYF TGTGCCAGCTCATCACGACTAGCGGGGGGGTTGAGCACAGATACGCAGTATTTT
NA TRBJ1-3 TRBV7-2 NA CASSLASGNTIYF TGTGCCAGCAGCTTGGCCAGTGGAAACACCATATATTTT
NA TRBJ2-1 TRBV12-5 NA CASSPGYFYNEQFF TGTGCTAGTAGTCCAGGGTATTTTTACAATGAGCAGTTCTTC
once TRBJ2-7 TRBV24-1 TRBD2 CATSDLDWSVRESFHSKKYEQYF TGTGCCACCAGTGATTTGGACTGGTCGGTGCGGGAGAGTTTTCATTCAAAGAAATACGAGCAGTACTTC
NA TRBJ2-7 TRBV19 TRBD2 CASKGSGALSYEQYF TGTGCCAGTAAGGGCAGCGGGGCTCTCTCCTACGAGCAGTACTTC
once TRBJ2-1 TRBV11-1 TRBD2 CASSLQRGGLNEQFF TGTGCCAGCAGCTTACAGCGGGGGGGCTTAAATGAGCAGTTCTTC
NA TRBJ2-5 TRBV4-1 NA CASSQEETYYF TGCGCCAGCAGCCAAGAGGAGACTTATTACTTC
NA TRBJ2-3 TRBV10-3 TRBD1 CAISKGQGSTDTQYF TGTGCCATCAGTAAAGGACAGGGGAGCACAGATACGCAGTATTTT
NA TRBJ2-1 TRBV5-4 TRBD2 CASSLPGGGSGNEQFF TGTGCCAGCAGCTTGCCTGGGGGGGGTTCGGGCAATGAGCAGTTCTTC
NA TRBJ2-7 TRBV5-5 TRBD1 CASSLPGTGGMKQYF TGTGCCAGCAGCTTACCCGGGACAGGGGGGATGAAGCAGTACTTC
NA TRBJ1-6 TRBV7-9 NA CASSLKGENSPLHF TGTGCCAGCAGCTTAAAGGGGGAGAATTCACCCCTCCACTTT
NA TRBJ1-2 TRBV27 TRBD1 CASSTTGGLLGF TGTGCCAGCAGCACAACAGGGGGCCTCCTGGGCTTC
NA TRBJ2-4 TRBV2 NA CASSLALAKNIQYF TGTGCCAGCTCGCTAGCGTTAGCCAAAAACATTCAGTACTTC
NA TRBJ1-1 TRBV5-8 TRBD1 CASSAGTGNTEAFF TGTGCCAGCAGCGCTGGGACAGGGAACACTGAAGCTTTCTTT
NA TRBJ1-2 TRBV3-1/TRBV3-2 NA CASSPDRTYGYTF TGTGCCAGCAGCCCCGACAGAACCTATGGCTACACCTTC
NA TRBJ2-5 TRBV27 NA CASRTGLLETQYF TGTGCCAGCAGAACGGGTCTTCTTGAGACCCAGTACTTC
NA TRBJ2-7 TRBV12-5 NA CASGLTRGTRSYEQYF TGTGCTAGTGGTTTGACACGGGGTACTAGGTCCTACGAGCAGTACTTC
NA TRBJ1-6 TRBV4-1 TRBD1 CASSSRDRGSPLHF TGCGCCAGCAGTAGTCGGGACAGGGGATCACCCCTCCACTTT
NA TRBJ2-3 TRBV7-3 TRBD1 CASSRTGGTDTQYF TGTGCCAGCAGCCGGACAGGGGGCACAGATACGCAGTATTTT